The clone carrying this T cell receptor (beta chain) showed up just once. Its cognate antigen is unknown. The TCR beta cDNA libraries contained unique molecular identifiers. Roughly 490,000 cDNA molecules came from roughly 0.93 to 9.6 million T cells. TCRdb recomputed calls from the PCR reads with MiXCR, one row per CDR3 protein. The table includes roughly 400,000 distinct CDR3 sequences, over 30% detected once. The entry originates in a study of post-analysis software for immune sequencing data. Overall study findings and caveats: Significantly lower normalized Chao1 diversity was found in patients with multiple sclerosis relative to controls. There were a few TRBV segments more frequent in patients than controls, and TRBV5-6, TRBV5-1 and TRBV20-1 were among them.

Unmatched junction bases numbered 7, after V lost 4 bases and J lost 8 bases. Germline CDR1 is MNHEY and CDR2 is SMNVEV (reference sequence). This CDR3 has 14 amino acids. The rearrangement uses TRBV27 and TRBJ1-4; TRBD1 aligns across 7 bases. Material for sequencing was blood. The TCR sequence derives from a girl aged 2-9 years with multiple sclerosis. CDR3 bases: TGTGCCAGCAGTTCACAGGGGCGTTTGGAAAAACTGTTTTTT. It is translated as CASSSQGRLEKLFF.